The following is a T cell receptor (beta chain) sequence with its context. This record comes from a study of blood T cell repertoires in COVID-19. In the authors' workflow: It was from reference gene primer amplification that nucleated cell counts were estimated. The repertoire was sequenced with immunoSEQ multiplex PCR; TCRdb's copy has only in-frame clones and lacks some. D and trimming come from the DNA, and the V and J calls and clone size come from that table. In the table there are about 58,000 clones, 85% to 95% of which are singletons. There are 14 residues in the CDR3. V lost 7 bases and J 7 bases, leaving 14 bases between the germline ends. Germline V CDR1 and CDR2: MDHEN, SYDVKM.

This chain uses TRBV28 with TRBJ1-6; D is unresolved. Source material: peripheral blood. The TCR was taken from a man aged 50 or older with active COVID-19. The CDR3 spells CASTGPGGNSPLHF. The CDR3 nucleotides are TGTGCCAGCACCGGACCGGGCGGGAATTCACCCCTCCACTTT.